The clone carrying this T cell receptor (beta chain) was detected many times. The antigen is undetermined. The CDR3 is made up of 15 amino acids. The germline V and J ends were trimmed by 8 bases and 1 base, with 15 bases remaining between them. The TCR beta libraries were generated through quantitative 5'-RACE incorporating molecular barcodes. TCRdb re-derived calls from the 5' RACE reads in MiXCR, one entry per CDR3 protein. Of 200,000 to 300,000 distinct CDR3 sequences detected, about 11% appear once; the ten largest clones hold 6% to 8.5%. The data originate from a study of CD8 T cells in ankylosing spondylitis. Study-wide findings and caveats: Several of the motif variants were reported before in synovial fluid and blood from reactive arthritis. The authors reported significant enrichment of disease-linked clones in matched ankylosing spondylitis synovial fluid.

Sample: blood, either unsorted or a sorted T cell fraction (not recorded which). This receptor was identified in a male donor with ankylosing spondylitis or in good health (not recorded which). The V call is TRBV12-3 or TRBV12-4, the J call TRBJ2-1; D is undetermined. The CDR3 loop reads CASGRVLGSYNEQFF. As DNA, the CDR3 is TGTGCCAGCGGCCGAGTACTGGGTTCCTACAATGAGCAGTTCTTC.